This T cell receptor (beta chain) derives from a study of regulatory T cells in long-lasting Graves disease. About the study: Positivity for TSH receptor antibodies plus over 5 years of antithyroid drugs meant persistent Graves' disease. The study's findings and limits: Favoring TRBV28, TRBJ1-2 and TRBJ2-5 was a feature seen in persistent disease.

This clonotype was observed a handful of times. Its specificity is not known. Time point meaning: persistent/refractory GD, antithyroid drugs over 5 years with positive TRAb. Generation of the TCR library employed RNA extracted from PBMCs. Patients were enrolled at an endocrinology department in Xi'an, China. The CDR3 length is 15 residues. V gave up 5 bases and J gave up 3 bases; unmatched junction bases: 8. Germline CDR1 is SGHNT and CDR2 is YYREEE (reference sequence). Libraries of TCR beta came from iRepertoire HTBI primers plus Arm-PCR of CDR3 regions. Each CDR3 protein is one row after TCRdb ran MiXCR on the multiplex PCR reads. The table includes over 450,000 distinct CDR3 sequences, about 22% detected once.

This chain links TRBV5-4 with TRBJ2-5; 9 bases line up with TRBD1. The clonotype was recovered from a female donor with Graves disease. Source: peripheral blood mononuclear cells (PBMCs), taken when the disease was refractory, from a patient treated with antithyroid drugs. The DNA of the CDR3 is TGTGCCAGCAGTTCTAGGACAGGGGTCGAAGAGACCCAGTACTTC. Protein product: CASSSRTGVEETQYF.